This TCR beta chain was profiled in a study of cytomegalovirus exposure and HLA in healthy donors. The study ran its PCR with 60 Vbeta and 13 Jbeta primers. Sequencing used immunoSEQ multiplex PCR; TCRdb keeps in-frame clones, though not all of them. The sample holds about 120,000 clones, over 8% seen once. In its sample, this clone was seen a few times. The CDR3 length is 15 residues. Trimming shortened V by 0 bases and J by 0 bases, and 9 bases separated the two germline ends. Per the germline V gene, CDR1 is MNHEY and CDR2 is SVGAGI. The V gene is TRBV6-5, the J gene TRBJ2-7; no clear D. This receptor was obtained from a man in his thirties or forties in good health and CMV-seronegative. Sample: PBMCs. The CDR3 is CASSYSNPSSYEQYF. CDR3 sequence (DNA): TGTGCCAGCAGTTACTCGAACCCGAGCTCCTACGAGCAGTACTTC.